Given below is one T cell receptor beta chain in context. Profiling relied on immunoSEQ multiplex PCR, and the TCRdb table lists in-frame clones only, not all of them. The sample consists of over 130,000 clones, 84% of them appearing once. This entry belongs to a study of blood T cell repertoires in COVID-19. Study-wide background: From T cells, B-cell-depleted T cells, or PBMCs came the material, which was cDNA or gDNA.

Recruits, aged about 18 to 90 years, lived in 20 to 30 US areas. Participant reports of clinical history set cohort assignment. V was cut by 4 bases and J by 4 bases, with 13 bases left in between. The CDR3 has 15 amino acids. The germline V gene encodes CDR1 MNHEY and CDR2 SMNVEV (reference sequence). This rearrangement joins TRBV27 to TRBJ1-4; D perhaps matches TRBD1 (5 bases). The specimen sequenced was PBMCs or T cells enriched from blood (not recorded which). This clonotype originated in a woman between 50 and 59 years old with acute COVID-19. As DNA, the CDR3 is TGTGCCAGCAGTTATTCTCAGGGTTTTAATGAAAAACTGTTTTTT. It is translated as CASSYSQGFNEKLFF. Looking up the rest from reference TRBV27 and TRBJ1-4 gives the full variable domain: EAQVTQNPRYLITVTGKKLTVTCSQNMNHEYMSWYRQDPGLGLRQIYYSMNVEVTDKGDVPEGYKVSRKEKRNFPLILESPSPNQTSLYFCASSYSQGFNEKLFFGSGTQLSVL.